This TCR beta chain was found in a study of cytomegalovirus exposure and HLA in healthy donors. PCR amplification relied on 60 Vbeta primers (plus 13 Jbeta primers). The protocol was immunoSEQ multiplex PCR, while the TCRdb copy is restricted to in-frame clones and leaves out a portion. Here the sample spans 100,000 to 150,000 clones, 77% being singletons. Concerning this clone: The antigen is undetermined.

CDR1 and CDR2 from the germline V gene are MDHEN and SYDVKM. This CDR3 region has 16 residues. After removal of 2 bases from V and 5 bases from J, the junction contained 8 bases not matched to a gene. Study findings and constraints: CMV serostatus was the sole immune exposure data available. Later analysis revealed greater clonal expansion in HLA-associated TCR beta chains than in equally common others.

The chain recombines TRBV28 with TRBJ2-1; 8 bases are shared with TRBD2. The sample was PBMCs. The receptor was isolated from a male donor in good health and CMV-seropositive. CDR3 DNA sequence: TGTGCCAGCAGTTTACCGGCTAGCGGGTCCAACAATGAGCAGTTCTTC. Its translation: CASSLPASGSNNEQFF.